Included here is one TCR beta chain sequence, with context. This entry comes from a study of blood T cell repertoires in COVID-19. CDR1 and CDR2 from the germline V gene are KGHSH and LQKENI. This CDR3 region has 14 residues. The ends lost 3 bases at V and 5 bases at J; junction bases unmatched: 7. Using immunoSEQ multiplex PCR, the repertoire was profiled, and TCRdb retains in-frame clones only, with some absent. The sample lists 100,000 or so clones, less than 90% occurring once. This receptor was taken from a man aged 30 to 39 in a cohort sampled during active COVID-19. Sequenced sample: peripheral blood. The chain links TRBV18 to TRBJ2-7, with 7 bases fitting TRBD1. The CDR3 bases are TGTGCCAGCTCACCTGAGGGGGCAGGGGACGAGCAGTACTTC. Translated: CASSPEGAGDEQYF.